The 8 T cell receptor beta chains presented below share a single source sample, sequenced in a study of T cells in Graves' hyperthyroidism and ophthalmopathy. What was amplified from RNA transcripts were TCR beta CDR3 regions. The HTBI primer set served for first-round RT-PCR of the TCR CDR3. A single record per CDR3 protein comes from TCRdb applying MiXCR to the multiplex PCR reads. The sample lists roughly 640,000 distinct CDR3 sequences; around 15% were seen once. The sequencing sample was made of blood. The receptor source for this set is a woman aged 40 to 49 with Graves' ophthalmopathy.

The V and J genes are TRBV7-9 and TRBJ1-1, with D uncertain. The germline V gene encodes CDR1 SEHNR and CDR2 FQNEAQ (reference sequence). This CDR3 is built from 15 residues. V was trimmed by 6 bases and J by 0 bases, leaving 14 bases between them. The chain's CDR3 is CASRKGANMNTEAFF. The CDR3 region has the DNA TGTGCCAGCAGAAAGGGAGCAAACATGAACACTGAAGCTTTCTTT.

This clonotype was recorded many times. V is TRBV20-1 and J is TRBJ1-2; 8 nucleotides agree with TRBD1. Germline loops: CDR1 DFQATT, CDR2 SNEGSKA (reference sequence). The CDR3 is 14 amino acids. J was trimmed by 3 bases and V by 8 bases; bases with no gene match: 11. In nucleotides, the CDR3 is TGCAGTCCATACGACTTGGGACAGGACTATGGCTACACCTTC. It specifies CSPYDLGQDYGYTF.

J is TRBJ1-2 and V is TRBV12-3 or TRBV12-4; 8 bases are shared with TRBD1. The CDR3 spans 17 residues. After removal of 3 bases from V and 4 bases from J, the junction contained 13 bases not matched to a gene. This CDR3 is CASSFTPPGQVVYGYTF. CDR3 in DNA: TGTGCCAGCAGTTTTACCCCTCCGGGACAGGTTGTCTATGGCTACACCTTC.

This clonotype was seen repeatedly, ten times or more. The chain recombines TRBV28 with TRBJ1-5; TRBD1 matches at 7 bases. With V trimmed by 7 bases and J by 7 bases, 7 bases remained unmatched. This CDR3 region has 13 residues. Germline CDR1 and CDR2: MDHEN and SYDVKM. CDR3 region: CASTEGTAQPQHF. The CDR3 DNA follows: TGTGCCAGCACCGAAGGGACAGCCCAGCCCCAGCATTTT.

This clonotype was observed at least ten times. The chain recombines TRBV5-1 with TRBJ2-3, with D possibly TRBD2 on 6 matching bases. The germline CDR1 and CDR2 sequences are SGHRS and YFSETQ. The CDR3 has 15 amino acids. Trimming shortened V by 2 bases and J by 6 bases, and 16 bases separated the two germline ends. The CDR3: CASSLRGGIGDTQYF. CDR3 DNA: TGCGCCAGCAGCTTAAGAGGCGGGATAGGGGATACGCAGTATTTT.

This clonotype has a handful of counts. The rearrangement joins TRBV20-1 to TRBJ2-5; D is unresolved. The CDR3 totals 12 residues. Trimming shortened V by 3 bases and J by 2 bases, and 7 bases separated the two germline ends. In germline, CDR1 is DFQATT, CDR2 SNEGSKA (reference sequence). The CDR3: CSASKGQETQYF. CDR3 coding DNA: TGCAGTGCTAGTAAGGGACAAGAGACCCAGTACTTC.

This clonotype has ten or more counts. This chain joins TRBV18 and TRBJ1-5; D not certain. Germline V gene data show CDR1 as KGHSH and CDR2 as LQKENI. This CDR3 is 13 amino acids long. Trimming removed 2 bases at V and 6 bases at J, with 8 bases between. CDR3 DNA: TGTGCCAGCTCACCAGCGGGAGGTCAGCCCCAGCATTTT. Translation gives CASSPAGGQPQHF.

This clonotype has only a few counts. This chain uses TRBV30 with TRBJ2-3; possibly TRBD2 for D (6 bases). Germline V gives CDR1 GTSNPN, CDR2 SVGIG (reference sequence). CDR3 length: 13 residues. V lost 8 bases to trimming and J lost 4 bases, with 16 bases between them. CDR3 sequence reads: CATAVGGADTQYF. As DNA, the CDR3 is TGTGCCACCGCTGTGGGGGGTGCAGATACGCAGTATTTT.